Following are 17 T cell receptor beta chains from one sample sequenced in a study of monozygotic twins with cystic fibrosis. Here immunoSEQ multiplex PCR was the method, and the copy in TCRdb shows in-frame clones only, minus some. The profile covers about 26,000 clones, with about 96% appearing a single time and approximately 3% taken by the ten largest. The specimen sequenced was blood. The receptors come from a girl aged 2 to 10 with cystic fibrosis.

The CDR3 coding sequence is TGTGCCAGCAGCTCGATAGGGCTAGCAGGAGCGACCTACAATGAGCAGTTCTTC. It yields the protein CASSSIGLAGATYNEQFF. This sequence joins TRBV11-2 and TRBJ2-1; tentatively, D is TRBD2 (5 bases). V was pared by 4 bases and J by 2 bases, with 21 bases between. The CDR3 spans 18 residues. The germline gives CDR1 SGHAT, CDR2 FQNNGV.

The chain combines TRBV6-5 with TRBJ2-1; D is undetermined. The CDR3 is 13 residues long. With 4 bases removed from V and 8 bases from J, the gap between germline ends came to 12 bases. The V gene's germline CDR1 is MNHEY and CDR2 SVGAGI. CDR3 protein: CASSSQGFDEQFF. In DNA, the CDR3 is TGTGCCAGCAGTTCTCAAGGGTTCGATGAGCAGTTCTTC.

The count of this clone is one. This chain connects TRBV15 to TRBJ2-1; 11 nucleotides line up with TRBD2. V shed 0 bases and J 8 bases; nucleotides not matched to a gene: 9. The CDR3 spans 17 residues. Germline V gene lookup returns CDR1 LNHNV and CDR2 YYDKDF (reference sequence). CDR3 coding DNA: TGTGCCACCAGCAGAGAGAGGGTAGCGGGAGGGGGGCATGAGCAGTTCTTC. This sequence encodes CATSRERVAGGGHEQFF.

V is TRBV4-2 and J is TRBJ2-5; 10 nucleotides line up with TRBD2. V trimming: 1 base; J trimming: 3 bases; junction bases outside the gene matches: 5. The germline CDR1 and CDR2 sequences are LGHNA and YNFKEQ. CDR3 length equals 16 residues. The CDR3 loop is CASSQGASGREETQYF. The CDR3 DNA sequence: TGTGCCAGCAGCCAAGGGGCTAGCGGGAGAGAAGAGACCCAGTACTTC.

The chain uses TRBV30 and TRBJ2-1; 13 nucleotides agree with TRBD2. The CDR3 totals 16 residues. Germline CDR1 and CDR2: GTSNPN and SVGIG (reference sequence). Germline trimming cut 0 bases from V and 8 bases from J; bases unmatched to any gene: 7. The CDR3 DNA follows: TGTGCCTGGAGTGTACGGCGACTAGCGGGAGGCGATGAGCAGTTCTTC. The encoded protein is CAWSVRRLAGGDEQFF.

DNA of the CDR3: TGCGCCAGCAGCCGGACACCGAACTATGGCTACACCTTC. This codes for CASSRTPNYGYTF. The V and J genes are TRBV4-1 and TRBJ1-2; weak D call: TRBD1 (5 bases). Trimming took off 4 bases at V and 2 bases at J, with 8 bases between the two ends. The CDR3 runs to 13 residues. In germline, CDR1 is MGHRA, CDR2 YSYEKL.

This chain links TRBV27 with TRBJ1-1; 7 nucleotides line up with TRBD1. Germline CDR1 is MNHEY and CDR2 is SMNVEV (reference sequence). This CDR3 comprises 14 residues. Germline trimming cut 2 bases from V and 1 base from J; bases unmatched to any gene: 1. The DNA for the CDR3 is TGTGCCAGCAGTTTAAACAGGGGGAACACTGAAGCTTTCTTT. Translated: CASSLNRGNTEAFF.

CDR3 nucleotides: TGTGCCTGGAGTCTGGGGGTAATGAACACTGAAGCTTTCTTT. This gives the protein CAWSLGVMNTEAFF. This rearrangement joins TRBV30 to TRBJ1-1; D might be TRBD1 (5 bases). Germline V gives CDR1 GTSNPN, CDR2 SVGIG (reference sequence). Trimming took 2 bases from V and 0 from J, leaving 10 bases between them. The CDR3 spans 14 residues. Full variable domain (rest looked up from reference TRBV30 and TRBJ1-1): SQTIHQWPATLVQPVGSPLSLECTVEGTSNPNLYWYRQAAGRGLQLLFYSVGIGQISSEVPQNLSASRPQDRQFILSSKKLLLSDSGFYLCAWSLGVMNTEAFFGQGTRLTVV.

The chain uses TRBV7-2 and TRBJ1-2; tentative D call: TRBD1 (6 bases). CDR3 size: 15 residues. V lost 1 base, J lost 4 bases, and 13 bases lay in between. CDR1 and CDR2 from the germline V gene are SGHTA and FQGNSA. The CDR3 DNA sequence: TGTGCCAGCAGCTTAGATCGGACAGTTTCCTATGGCTACACCTTC. It codes for CASSLDRTVSYGYTF.

The genes are TRBV7-9 and TRBJ2-3; D may be TRBD2 (6 bases). CDR1 is SEHNR, CDR2 FQNEAQ, per germline (reference sequence). The CDR3 is 15 residues long. V was clipped by 6 bases and J by 3 bases, with 16 bases between them. The CDR3 region has the DNA TGTGCCAGCAGTGTAAAGCAGGCGGGGACAGATACGCAGTATTTT. Its translation: CASSVKQAGTDTQYF.

V and J are TRBV6-5 and TRBJ1-1; maybe TRBD1 (5 bases). V was cut by 6 bases and J by 1 base, with 15 bases left in between. The CDR3 totals 15 residues. Germline CDR1 and CDR2: MNHEY and SVGAGI. CDR3 region: CASSLADGANTEAFF. The CDR3, as DNA: TGTGCCAGCAGCTTGGCGGACGGGGCGAACACTGAAGCTTTCTTT.

The V gene is TRBV6-1, the J gene TRBJ2-7; D remains ambiguous. Germline V gives CDR1 MNHNS, CDR2 SASEGT. The CDR3 consists of 14 residues. V dropped 0 bases and J dropped 3 bases, with 9 bases sitting between them. CDR3 sequence (DNA): TGTGCCAGCAGTGAAGCAGGCGGTTACTACGAGCAGTACTTC. Its protein product is CASSEAGGYYEQYF.

The CDR3 spells CAISPTSGYEQYF. The CDR3 bases are TGTGCCATCAGTCCGACTAGCGGCTACGAGCAGTACTTC. This chain uses TRBV10-3 with TRBJ2-7, with TRBD2 identical over 9 bases. CDR3 size: 13 residues. Germline V lookup: CDR1 ENHRY, CDR2 SYGVKD. Trimming at V came to 5 bases and at J to 3 bases, leaving 2 bases not matched to a gene.

The chain links TRBV6-4 to TRBJ2-3; a weak D match, TRBD2 (6 bases). Germline values: CDR1 MRHNA, CDR2 SNTAGT. V was clipped by 5 bases and J by 0 bases, with 6 bases between them. There are 13 residues in the CDR3. CDR3 nucleotide sequence: TGTGCCAGCAGTAGCGGGAGCACAGATACGCAGTATTTT. Translated: CASSSGSTDTQYF.

The rearrangement links TRBV25-1 to TRBJ2-1, with 7 positions matching TRBD1. CDR3 size: 12 residues. The V gene's germline CDR1 is MGHDK and CDR2 SYGVNS. The V and J ends lost 10 bases and 5 bases, in that order; junction bases with no gene match: 5. The CDR3 protein is CATRTGNNEQFF. The DNA for the CDR3 is TGTGCCACCCGGACAGGAAACAATGAGCAGTTCTTC.

The chain has TRBV29-1 and TRBJ2-5; 11 bases line up with TRBD2. Germline assignment: CDR1 SQVTM and CDR2 ANQGSEA. Trimming took 0 bases from V and 5 from J; bases not matched to a gene: 8. This CDR3 comprises 16 residues. CDR3 in amino acids: CSVEERLAGSPETQYF. The DNA of the CDR3 is TGCAGCGTTGAAGAGAGACTAGCGGGGTCCCCCGAGACCCAGTACTTC.

The rearrangement links TRBV28 to TRBJ1-5, with 9 positions matching TRBD1. CDR1 MDHEN and CDR2 SYDVKM come from the germline V gene. Unmatched junction bases numbered 3, after V lost 5 bases and J lost 1 base. The CDR3 spans 15 residues. The DNA for the CDR3 is TGTGCCAGCAGTCCCACAGGGGGCAGCAATCAGCCCCAGCATTTT. This sequence encodes CASSPTGGSNQPQHF.